The 8 T cell receptor beta chains presented below share a single source sample, sequenced in a study of blood T cell repertoires in COVID-19. TCRdb keeps only in-frame clones here, not all; method: immunoSEQ multiplex PCR. The sample lists 250,000 or so clones, around nine tenths seen once, with around 7.3% in the top ten. Sequences were obtained from peripheral blood. Every receptor here comes from a woman in her 70s with active or convalescent COVID-19.

This clone has more than one count but fewer than ten. The rearrangement links TRBV27 to TRBJ1-5; 9 nucleotides align to TRBD1. CDR1 and CDR2 from the germline V gene are MNHEY and SMNVEV (reference sequence). The CDR3 is made up of 16 amino acids. Losses at the gene ends were 1 base for V and 11 bases for J; bases not matched to a gene: 12. The CDR3 here is CASSLWEGTGLLAQHF. The DNA of the CDR3 is TGTGCCAGCAGTTTATGGGAGGGGACAGGGCTTTTAGCCCAGCATTTT.

This chain connects TRBV6-5 to TRBJ1-6; possible D gene TRBD1, 6 bases. This CDR3 spans 14 amino acids. Germline CDR1 MNHEY, CDR2 SVGAGI. The CDR3 protein is CSSRVQGWDSPLHF. Written as DNA, the CDR3 is TGTTCCTCTAGGGTACAGGGCTGGGATTCACCCCTCCACTTT.

V and J are TRBV5-5 and TRBJ1-4; D gene uncertain. The CDR3 sequence is 15 residues long. CDR1 is SGHKS, CDR2 YYEKEE, per germline (reference sequence). V lost 3 bases and J 1 base, leaving 10 bases between the germline ends. DNA for the CDR3: TGTGCCAGCAGCTCCGCACTGAGAACTAATGAAAAACTGTTTTTT. Translation gives CASSSALRTNEKLFF.

The chain employs TRBV6-6 and TRBJ1-1; TRBD1 might be the D (5 bases). Germline V gene lookup returns CDR1 MNHNY and CDR2 SVGAGI (reference sequence). Deletions cut 0 bases from V and 6 bases from J, with 11 bases between. The CDR3 runs to 14 residues. The CDR3 nucleotides are TGTGCCAGCAGTTACTCTGGCGGGACTCCTGAAGCTTTCTTT. Protein sequence: CASSYSGGTPEAFF.

The chain links TRBV9 to TRBJ2-6, with TRBD1 as a possible D gene (5 bases). The CDR3 loop spans 16 amino acids. V lost 4 bases and J 0 bases, leaving 11 bases between the germline ends. Germline V gene data show CDR1 as SGDLS and CDR2 as YYNGEE. The CDR3 region is CASSLTRGSGANVLTF. DNA of the CDR3: TGTGCCAGCAGCCTTACAAGGGGCTCTGGGGCCAACGTCCTGACTTTC.

This clone has just one count. V and J are TRBV7-2 and TRBJ2-7; 10 bases are shared with TRBD2. CDR1 SGHTA and CDR2 FQGNSA come from the germline V gene. V shed 4 bases, J shed 4 bases, and the junction held 7 bases outside the gene matches. The CDR3 covers 15 residues. For the CDR3, the DNA is TGTGCCAGCAGCTCCTCAGCGGGGGGGCCTTACGAGCAGTACTTC. Encoded protein: CASSSSAGGPYEQYF.

The rearrangement uses TRBV27 and TRBJ2-3; TRBD1 is a possible D gene (7 bases). There are 15 residues in the CDR3. V was trimmed by 7 bases and J by 3 bases, leaving 17 bases between them. Germline V gene sequence: CDR1 MNHEY, CDR2 SMNVEV (reference sequence). The CDR3 coding sequence is TGTGCCAGCAAGGGAGGTCGGACAGGAACAGATACGCAGTATTTT. Protein sequence: CASKGGRTGTDTQYF.

For the CDR3, the DNA is TGTGCCAGTAGTATTACGGGGGTTAGCTATGGCTACACCTTC. As protein: CASSITGVSYGYTF. The chain links TRBV19 to TRBJ1-2; D might be TRBD1 (5 bases). CDR3 length equals 14 residues. Per the germline V gene, CDR1 is LNHDA and CDR2 is SQIVND (reference sequence). V lost 3 bases and J 4 bases, leaving 12 bases between the germline ends.